This is a list of T cell receptor beta chains from one sample in a study of control samples from healthy donors and cancer patients. This table comes from immunoSEQ multiplex PCR, and its TCRdb copy is limited to in-frame clones, with some not included. The sample has approximately 97,000 clones; roughly 94% are singletons. Sequenced sample: blood. The source of these receptors is a woman aged 18-35 years in good health. Both conserved end residues are part of each CDR3. The D gene is left open where the match is weak. Only part of the rows carry a size: once, few, many, or a class if the clone is expanded.

v_call	clone_size	j_call	d_call	cdr3_nt	cdr3_aa
TRBV5-1	NA	TRBJ2-7	TRBD2	TGCGCCAGCAGCTTGTCGGCTAGCGGGGCCCACGAGCAGTACTTC	CASSLSASGAHEQYF
TRBV27	NA	TRBJ2-1	TRBD2	TGTGCCAGCAGTTCTCGGTTAGCGGGAGCGAACTACAATGAGCAGTTCTTC	CASSSRLAGANYNEQFF
TRBV29-1	NA	TRBJ2-7	NA	TGCAGCGCCCGGCCGACACCCTACGAGCAGTACTTC	CSARPTPYEQYF
TRBV28	once	TRBJ1-2	TRBD1	TGTGCCAGCAGTCAAGGGGGCGCCTATGGCTACACCTTC	CASSQGGAYGYTF
TRBV4-1	few	TRBJ2-7	NA	TGCGCCAGCAGCCAAGGGGCGGGATTATACGAGCAGTACTTC	CASSQGAGLYEQYF
TRBV10-1	NA	TRBJ1-1	NA	TGCGCCACTTCTACAGGGCAGCTTGGCACTGAAGCTTTCTTT	CATSTGQLGTEAFF
TRBV30	NA	TRBJ1-2	NA	TGTGCCTGGAGTAAGCGTTTACCCTGGGTGGGCTATGGCTACACCTTC	CAWSKRLPWVGYGYTF
TRBV9	NA	TRBJ2-1	TRBD1	TGTGCCAGCAGCCCGCCAGGACAGGGTGAGCAGTTCTTC	CASSPPGQGEQFF
TRBV5-1	NA	TRBJ2-3	TRBD2	TGCGCCAGCAGCTCCATTCCCACTAGCGGGGGGGCCTTGTATACGCAGTATTTT	CASSSIPTSGGALYTQYF
TRBV3-1/TRBV3-2	NA	TRBJ1-1	NA	TGTGCCAGCAGCCAAGACTTCACATTGAACACTGAAGCTTTCTTT	CASSQDFTLNTEAFF
TRBV6-2/TRBV6-3	few	TRBJ2-6	NA	TGTGCCAGCAGTTACACAGGGTCTGGGGCCAACGTCCTGACTTTC	CASSYTGSGANVLTF
TRBV28	NA	TRBJ2-7	NA	TGTGCCAGCAGTTTGGTGCAGGGACTCTACGAGCAGTACTTC	CASSLVQGLYEQYF
TRBV2	NA	TRBJ2-2	NA	TGTGCCAGCAGTGTAACGGGGGGCTGGCAAACCGGGGAGCTGTTTTTT	CASSVTGGWQTGELFF
TRBV5-6	NA	TRBJ2-7	TRBD2	TGTGCCAGCGGTAGCGGGGGGGCCGCGGACGAGCAGTACTTC	CASGSGGAADEQYF
TRBV4-3	NA	TRBJ2-3	NA	TGCGCCAGCAGCCAAGAAGGCCCAGGGGCCAGCACAGATACGCAGTATTTT	CASSQEGPGASTDTQYF
TRBV7-9	NA	TRBJ2-7	NA	TGTGCCAGCAGCCCCGGGAAGACCTACGAGCAGTACTTC	CASSPGKTYEQYF
TRBV30	NA	TRBJ2-7	NA	TGTGCCTGGAGTGTAAGGTTGGGGTACGAGCAGTACTTC	CAWSVRLGYEQYF
TRBV29-1	NA	TRBJ1-3	TRBD1	TGCAGCGGGGCCAGGGGGCCTGGAAACACCATATATTTT	CSGARGPGNTIYF
TRBV6-2/TRBV6-3	NA	TRBJ2-7	TRBD1	TGTGCCAGCAGCACGGACAGGGGGAACATCTACGAGCAGTACTTC	CASSTDRGNIYEQYF
TRBV7-7	NA	TRBJ2-1	NA	TGTGCTAGCAGCCCGTATAGCCTAATTACCGAGCTATACAATGAGCAGTTCTTC	CASSPYSLITELYNEQFF
TRBV5-1	NA	TRBJ1-1	TRBD1	TGCGCCAGCAGCTTCCGGACAGGACTGCAAAAGAACACTGAAGCTTTCTTT	CASSFRTGLQKNTEAFF
TRBV7-3	NA	TRBJ2-1	NA	TGTGCCAGCAGCTTAACGATTGCGAATGAGCAGTTCTTC	CASSLTIANEQFF
TRBV7-9	NA	TRBJ1-5	TRBD1	TGTGCCACTCCGGACAGGGCGGACCTTCAGCCCCAGCATTTT	CATPDRADLQPQHF
TRBV4-3	once	TRBJ1-1	NA	TGCGCCAGCAGCCAAGACGGGTCGGGCAGGCGCTTCTTT	CASSQDGSGRRFF
TRBV19	NA	TRBJ1-2	TRBD1	TGTGCCAGTAGACTCCGTTCGGTCGGACAGGGTCTTATTGGCTACACCTTC	CASRLRSVGQGLIGYTF
TRBV11-3	NA	TRBJ2-3	TRBD1	TGTGCCAGCAGCCCCGGACAGGGGGCCCCAGATACGCAGTATTTT	CASSPGQGAPDTQYF
TRBV18	NA	TRBJ2-7	TRBD2	TGTGCCAGCTCACCACTCCCCGGGACTAGCGGCTACGAGCAGTACTTC	CASSPLPGTSGYEQYF
TRBV29-1	NA	TRBJ2-3	NA	TGCAGCGCCCGCATCGGAGACACAGATACGCAGTATTTT	CSARIGDTDTQYF
TRBV19	NA	TRBJ1-2	TRBD1	TGTGCCAGTAGTCCTCTGCTGGGACAGGAGCCCTATGGCTACACCTTC	CASSPLLGQEPYGYTF
TRBV5-5	NA	TRBJ2-7	NA	TGTGCCAGCAGCTTGGCACTCGGCTACGAGCAGTACTTC	CASSLALGYEQYF
TRBV5-1	NA	TRBJ1-5	NA	TGCGCCAGCAGCTTGGCCACGGGTCAGCCCCAGCATTTT	CASSLATGQPQHF
TRBV24-1	NA	TRBJ2-5	TRBD1	TGTGCCACCAAAGGTCGGCAGGGGGAGTACCAAGAGACCCAGTACTTC	CATKGRQGEYQETQYF
TRBV24-1	NA	TRBJ1-1	NA	TGTGCCACCAGTTCCAGGGCTGAAGCTTTCTTT	CATSSRAEAFF
TRBV15	NA	TRBJ1-3	TRBD1	TGTGCCACCAGCACGGAGGGGACAGGGAGGAACACCATATATTTT	CATSTEGTGRNTIYF
TRBV7-9	NA	TRBJ1-2	NA	TGTGCCAGCAGCTCGGCAGCGACTAGCTATGGCTACACCTTC	CASSSAATSYGYTF
TRBV28	NA	TRBJ1-1	TRBD1	TGTGCCAGCAGCACCGGACAGGGGGCTTTTCAGTCGACTGAAGCTTTCTTT	CASSTGQGAFQSTEAFF
TRBV9	NA	TRBJ2-3	NA	TGTGCCAGCAGCGGAATCCGGGGTTTTGGGGTTGATACGCAGTATTTT	CASSGIRGFGVDTQYF
TRBV6-2/TRBV6-3	NA	TRBJ2-1	TRBD2	TGTGCCAGCAGTTTACTAGCGGGAGGGGGATTCTACAATGAGCAGTTCTTC	CASSLLAGGGFYNEQFF
TRBV5-4	NA	TRBJ2-1	NA	TGTGCCAGCAGCCCGGGCGTGGGCAGCGGTGAGCAGTTCTTC	CASSPGVGSGEQFF
TRBV9	NA	TRBJ1-6	NA	TGTGCCAGCAGCGTATCCGGGACATATAATTCACCCCTCCACTTT	CASSVSGTYNSPLHF
TRBV6-6	NA	TRBJ2-7	TRBD1	TGTGCCAGCAGCCTCATGGACAGGGCCCACGAGCAGTACTTC	CASSLMDRAHEQYF
TRBV5-8	NA	TRBJ2-2	NA	TGTGCCAGCAGCTTGGCAGGGATTAACACCGGGGAGCTGTTTTTT	CASSLAGINTGELFF
TRBV6-5	NA	TRBJ2-7	TRBD2	TGTGCCAGCACTCCGGGGCTAGCGGGTACCTACGAGCAGTACTTC	CASTPGLAGTYEQYF
TRBV11-1	NA	TRBJ2-1	NA	TGTGCCAGCAGCTTATCCGAGGATGAGCAGTTCTTC	CASSLSEDEQFF
TRBV5-8	NA	TRBJ2-5	TRBD1	TGTGCCAGCAGCTACGGGACAGGGGTTGAAGAGACCCAGTACTTC	CASSYGTGVEETQYF
TRBV19	NA	TRBJ1-2	NA	TGTGCCAGTAGTTCCTATCAGCCTCAAGCTCCGACTTATGGCTACACCTTC	CASSSYQPQAPTYGYTF